This section outlines one T cell receptor (beta chain) sequence together with its context. This clonotype turned up a few times. What this receptor recognizes is not known. Per-base quality was not reported, and no clone a single base away is much larger than it. The method was 5' RACE. This sample was sequenced with a NextSeq 500. Unique molecular identifiers were attached to individual cDNA molecules in the TCR library protocol so that sequencing error and PCR bias could be corrected. Both TCR alpha and beta chains were sequenced, and tight co-correlation was observed between alpha and beta sequence abundances in each sample. In the paper's pipeline: Decombinator V4 was used to annotate TCR sequences for V gene, J gene and CDR3. Expanded TCRs were defined as changing significantly between any two time points under a Poisson model with p below 0.0001. TCR abundances were normalised to the total number of TCRs sequenced in each sample and reported as counts per million. MAIT TCRs were defined by TRAV1-2 paired with TRAJ12, TRAJ20 or TRAJ33, and iNKT TCRs by TRAV10 paired with TRAJ18. VDJdb, accessed on 1 November 2021, was searched for TCRs annotated for CMV, EBV and SARS-CoV-2, and TCRs annotated for more than one antigen were excluded. TCRdb reprocessed the public reads (quality trimming at Q25 with fastp, clone calling with MiXCR) and kept in-frame beta chains. Each entry is one CDR3 protein sequence, shown with its most common DNA and genes. The V and J calls come from TCRdb's annotation, not from the publication. The table for this sample lists about 63,000 distinct CDR3 sequences; around 13% of them were counted only once. The top ten hold roughly 4.7% of the sample.

A case-control design nested within a healthcare worker cohort in London, UK, was used, with weekly nasopharyngeal swab PCR tests and blood sampling performed. Healthcare workers were recruited between 23 and 31 March 2020, during the week of the UK lockdown, and were followed weekly for up to roughly 15 weeks. The germline V gene (reference sequence) supplies CDR1 SEHNR and CDR2 FQNEAQ. The cysteine opens and the phenylalanine closes a CDR3 of 16 amino acids. Just the 48-base CDR3 DNA is kept, in frame starting at base 1. Compared with germline, V lacks 1 base and J lacks 2 bases; bases without a gene match: 4. This sample is drawn from a study of early T cells in non-severe SARS-CoV-2 infection (dated by TCRdb to about 2021). With regard to the full study: Because TCR sequencing relied on bulk RNA taken from unsorted whole blood, pairing of alpha and beta chains was not possible.

Paper-wide results and their limitations: Matching against VDJdb was skewed toward anti-spike CD8 responses, likely underestimated virus-specific expansions, and missed private and CD4 specificities.

The chain employs TRBV7-9 and TRBJ2-1; 8 central bases correspond to TRBD2. The receptor comes from an adult who was a healthcare worker with PCR-confirmed SARS-CoV-2 infection or an uninfected control (not recorded which). Sequencing was carried out using whole blood. The sequenced DNA is TGTGCCAGCAGCTTAGGACGGGGGGGCACCTACAATGAGCAGTTCTTC. Translated, it gives CASSLGRGGTYNEQFF.